Each of the 28 T cell receptor beta chains below was sequenced from the same sample in a study of response to subunit inactivated influenza vaccine. TCRdb processed the RT-PCR reads anew with MiXCR; each CDR3 protein has one entry. In the table there are 450,000 to 550,000 distinct CDR3 sequences, about 25% of which are singletons. Sequencing used CD4+ T cells sorted from PBMCs, obtained about 5 days after vaccination. The origin of the receptors is a man aged 45 to 65 who received an inactivated influenza vaccine.

This chain joins TRBV3-1 and TRBJ2-1; D uncertain. Trimming stripped 0 bases from V and 7 bases from J, with 7 bases between. The germline V gene encodes CDR1 LGHDT and CDR2 YNNKEL (reference sequence). The CDR3 spans 13 residues. CDR3 nucleotides: TGTGCCAGCAGCCAAGAGGCTCGAAATGAGCAGTTCTTC. This codes for CASSQEARNEQFF.

In this sample, this clonotype turned up many times. A read error may account for a junction end that differs from germline. V usage is TRBV7-2 and J usage is TRBJ2-1, with TRBD1 matching over 9 bases. Germline V gives CDR1 SGHTA, CDR2 FQGNSA. CDR3 length: 15 amino acids. CDR3 in amino acids: CASSLGQGTYNEQFF. Written as DNA, the CDR3 is TGCGCCAGCAGTCTCGGACAGGGGACTTACAATGAGCAGTTCTTC.

The chain joins TRBV20-1 to TRBJ2-7, with 8 nucleotides matching TRBD2. J lost 6 bases, V lost 0 bases, and 10 bases had no gene match. Germline V CDR1 and CDR2: DFQATT, SNEGSKA (reference sequence). CDR3 length equals 15 residues. CDR3 in DNA: TGCAGTGCTAGAGATCTGCTCGGGGGGGGCCCCGAGCAGTACTTC. The encoded protein is CSARDLLGGGPEQYF.

The table lists this clonotype with a few counts. This rearrangement joins TRBV4-2 to TRBJ2-5; D may be TRBD1 (6 bases). This CDR3 contains 16 residues. Deletions cut 0 bases from V and 2 bases from J, with 13 bases between. CDR1 and CDR2 from the germline V gene are LGHNA and YNFKEQ. The CDR3 nucleotides are TGTGCCAGCAGCCAAGATGCCAGGGGCGGGCAAGAGACCCAGTACTTC. Amino acid sequence: CASSQDARGGQETQYF.

A few counts support this clonotype. The V gene is TRBV12-3 or TRBV12-4, the J gene TRBJ1-5, with 8 bases matching TRBD1. The CDR3 is 14 amino acids. J lost 6 bases, V lost 3 bases, and 4 bases had no gene match. DNA of the CDR3: TGTGCCAGCAGTTTTGCAGGGGGCGGTCAGCCCCAGCATTTT. This gives the protein CASSFAGGGQPQHF.

The chain has TRBV7-6 and TRBJ1-3; 7 nucleotides align to TRBD1. This CDR3 comprises 15 residues. The V gene's germline CDR1 is SGHVS and CDR2 FNYEAQ. The V gene end was trimmed by 0 bases and the J gene end by 8 bases; junction bases not matched to a gene: 7. CDR3 residues: CASSLAEQGRDTIYF. CDR3 in DNA: TGTGCCAGCAGCTTAGCAGAACAGGGGAGGGACACCATATATTTT.

This clonotype has more than one count but fewer than ten. The chain has TRBV2 and TRBJ2-5; a weak D match, TRBD1 (6 bases). There are 16 residues in the CDR3. Germline loops: CDR1 SNHLY, CDR2 FYNNEI. V lost 8 bases, J lost 0 bases, and 19 bases lay in between. CDR3 nucleotide sequence: TGTGCCAGCGACAAAACGGGACACTTCTACCAAGAGACCCAGTACTTC. Translation: CASDKTGHFYQETQYF. The full variable domain, completed using reference TRBV2 and TRBJ2-5, is EPEVTQTPSHQVTQMGQEVILRCVPISNHLYFYWYRQILGQKVEFLVSFYNNEISEKSEIFDDQFSVERPDGSNFTLKIRSTKLEDSAMYFCASDKTGHFYQETQYFGPGTRLLVL.

This clonotype occurred a few times. This sequence joins TRBV7-2 and TRBJ2-5; D is unclear. The CDR3 is 12 residues long. V lost 2 bases and J lost 1, with 2 bases in between. CDR1 SGHTA and CDR2 FQGNSA come from the germline V gene. DNA for the CDR3: TGTGCCAGCAGCTTAATCCAAGAGACCCAGTACTTC. Translation gives CASSLIQETQYF.

The CDR3 loop reads CASSPTRTGLRQGEQFF. CDR3 DNA: TGTGCCAGCAGCCCAACCCGCACGGGACTCCGGCAAGGTGAGCAGTTCTTC. The rearrangement joins TRBV28 to TRBJ2-1; D possibly corresponds to TRBD2 (6 bases). CDR1 and CDR2 (germline): MDHEN, SYDVKM. CDR3 length: 17 amino acids. Trimming pared 6 bases from V and 9 bases from J, leaving 27 bases between.

The chain joins TRBV29-1 to TRBJ2-3; 9 bases are a match to TRBD2. V shed 4 bases and J 1 base; nucleotides not matched to a gene: 9. CDR1 and CDR2 (germline): SQVTM, ANQGSEA. The CDR3 spans 16 residues. Written as DNA, the CDR3 is TGCAGCGTTGGCGGCGGGAGGGCCGAAGGCACAGATACGCAGTATTTT. The encoded protein is CSVGGGRAEGTDTQYF.

V gene TRBV20-1 combines with J gene TRBJ1-1; D not certain. The germline V gene has CDR1 DFQATT and CDR2 SNEGSKA (reference sequence). V was pared by 1 base and J by 0 bases, with 6 bases between. This CDR3 has 13 residues. CDR3 amino acids: CSARGLMNTEAFF. The CDR3 DNA follows: TGCAGTGCTAGAGGACTGATGAACACTGAAGCTTTCTTT.

The V and J genes are TRBV4-2 and TRBJ1-2; unclear D gene. Looked up from germline, CDR1 is LGHNA and CDR2 is YNFKEQ. There are 12 residues in the CDR3. The V end lost 0 bases, the J end lost 8 bases, and 7 bases lay between the germline ends. CDR3 DNA sequence: TGTGCCAGCAGCCAAGAGGGAAGAGGCTACACCTTC. This translates into CASSQEGRGYTF.

The V call is TRBV2, the J call TRBJ2-1, with TRBD2 as a possible D gene (6 bases). This CDR3 contains 14 residues. The germline V gene encodes CDR1 SNHLY and CDR2 FYNNEI. Trimming took 5 bases from V and 8 from J, leaving 16 bases between them. CDR3 coding DNA: TGTGCCAGCAGTAAAACGGGGGAATTGGATGAGCAGTTCTTC. Translation: CASSKTGELDEQFF. Full variable domain (outside the CDR3, taken from reference TRBV2 and TRBJ2-1): EPEVTQTPSHQVTQMGQEVILRCVPISNHLYFYWYRQILGQKVEFLVSFYNNEISEKSEIFDDQFSVERPDGSNFTLKIRSTKLEDSAMYFCASSKTGELDEQFFGPGTRLTVL.

This clonotype was counted only a few times. J is TRBJ2-1 and V is TRBV19, with no clear D. The germline CDR1 and CDR2 sequences are LNHDA and SQIVND (reference sequence). Trimming took 2 bases from V and 4 from J, leaving 6 bases between them. There are 13 residues in the CDR3. The CDR3 DNA reads as TGTGCCAGTAGTATAACTCCTTACAATGAGCAGTTCTTC. Residues: CASSITPYNEQFF.

The chain joins TRBV3-1 to TRBJ2-5, with a tentative D call TRBD2 (6 bases). Per the germline V gene, CDR1 is LGHDT and CDR2 is YNNKEL (reference sequence). Trimming left V 3 bases short and J 4 bases short, with 18 bases between. The CDR3 contains 16 residues. The DNA of the CDR3 is TGTGCCAGCAGCCAGTCGGGAGCGGTCGTCAGAGAGACCCAGTACTTC. Translation: CASSQSGAVVRETQYF.

In its sample, this clonotype was seen many times. The chain is built from TRBV11-2 and TRBJ2-3; TRBD2 aligns across 12 bases. V dropped 3 bases and J dropped 0; count of bases not matched to a gene: 7. CDR3 length: 18 residues. From germline, CDR1 is SGHAT and CDR2 FQNNGV. The CDR3 nucleotides are TGTGCCAGCAGCTTCTTTACTAGCGGGGGGACTAGCACAGATACGCAGTATTTT. Encoded protein: CASSFFTSGGTSTDTQYF.

The chain uses TRBV18 and TRBJ2-7, with 7 bases lining up with TRBD1. The CDR3 runs 15 residues. Germline loops: CDR1 KGHSH, CDR2 LQKENI. Trimming cost V 6 bases and J 2 bases; bases outside gene matches: 10. CDR3 amino acids: CASSPGQDPTYEQYF. DNA for the CDR3: TGTGCCAGCTCCCCAGGACAGGACCCTACCTACGAGCAGTACTTC. The full variable domain, rest sourced from reference TRBV18 and TRBJ2-7, is NAGVMQNPRHLVRRRGQEARLRCSPMKGHSHVYWYRQLPEEGLKFMVYLQKENIIDESGMPKERFSAEFPKEGPSILRIQQVVRGDSAAYFCASSPGQDPTYEQYFGPGTRLTVT.

DNA of the CDR3: TGTGCCAGCAGCCATCTCCTGGAGGCCAACGTCCTGACTTTC. It codes for CASSHLLEANVLTF. The rearrangement uses TRBV4-2 and TRBJ2-6; D call uncertain. The CDR3 sequence is 14 residues long. With 3 bases removed from V and 6 bases from J, the gap between germline ends came to 9 bases. Per germline, CDR1 LGHNA and CDR2 YNFKEQ.

V usage is TRBV20-1 and J usage is TRBJ2-1, with 7 nucleotides matching TRBD2. The V gene's germline CDR1 is DFQATT and CDR2 SNEGSKA (reference sequence). The CDR3 length is 15 residues. V was clipped by 4 bases and J by 8 bases; unmatched bases: 14. CDR3 DNA sequence: TGCAGTGCTACCCAACCCAGCGGGGTTTGGGATGAGCAGTTCTTC. Residues: CSATQPSGVWDEQFF.

The table lists this clonotype with a few counts. J is TRBJ2-7 and V is TRBV15, with D unclear. The V and J ends lost 0 bases and 1 base respectively, with 7 bases between them. The CDR3 length is 14 residues. Germline V gene sequence: CDR1 LNHNV, CDR2 YYDKDF (reference sequence). The CDR3 DNA follows: TGTGCCACCAGCAGAGAAGGCGGTTCCTACGAGCAGTACTTC. Translating it yields CATSREGGSYEQYF.

This chain connects TRBV12-3 or TRBV12-4 to TRBJ1-1; D gene unclear. V gave up 1 base and J gave up 4 bases, with 10 bases separating them. The CDR3 loop spans 14 amino acids. CDR3 bases: TGTGCCAGCAGTTTAGGGTTGTCAAGCACTGAAGCTTTCTTT. Protein: CASSLGLSSTEAFF.

This clonotype was counted between two and nine times. This rearrangement joins TRBV28 to TRBJ2-6; D may be TRBD1 (5 bases). V lost 3 bases and J 0 bases, leaving 12 bases between the germline ends. Germline assignment: CDR1 MDHEN and CDR2 SYDVKM. The CDR3 length is 17 residues. The CDR3: CASSFAQGSSGANVLTF. The DNA of the CDR3 is TGTGCCAGCAGTTTCGCGCAGGGCAGCTCTGGGGCCAACGTCCTGACTTTC.

As to this clonotype: Just one base apart from a much larger clone, this may be a read error. The CDR3, as DNA: TGTGCCAGCAGCCAAGGACAGTTCAATCAGCCCCAGCATTTT. Encoded protein: CASSQGQFNQPQHF. This rearrangement joins TRBV12-3 or TRBV12-4 to TRBJ1-5; tentatively, D is TRBD1 (6 bases). With 6 bases removed from V and 3 bases from J, the gap between germline ends came to 12 bases. The CDR3 spans 14 residues.

The V gene is TRBV20-1, the J gene TRBJ2-1; 12 bases match TRBD1. V shed 3 bases, J shed 9 bases, and the junction held 6 bases outside the gene matches. CDR1 DFQATT and CDR2 SNEGSKA come from the germline V gene (reference sequence). This CDR3 is built from 14 residues. The CDR3 protein is CSARGQGAKGEQFF. CDR3 DNA: TGCAGTGCTAGGGGACAGGGGGCGAAAGGTGAGCAGTTCTTC.

This clonotype showed up just a few times. The chain employs TRBV5-1 and TRBJ2-1; D unresolved. Deletions cut 4 bases from V and 0 bases from J, with 14 bases between. The CDR3 runs 16 residues. The germline V gene has CDR1 SGHRS and CDR2 YFSETQ. DNA of the CDR3: TGCGCCAGCAGCCGCCAAGCGTTTAGCTCCTACAATGAGCAGTTCTTC. Encoded protein: CASSRQAFSSYNEQFF.

This clonotype was detected only a few times. V is TRBV7-9 and J is TRBJ1-5; TRBD1 is a possible D gene (5 bases). From germline, CDR1 is SEHNR and CDR2 FQNEAQ (reference sequence). The CDR3 totals 15 residues. V lost 3 bases, J lost 2 bases, and 11 bases lay in between. In DNA form, the CDR3 reads TGTGCCAGCAGCTTCGGCAGGGCCGGCAATCAGCCCCAGCATTTT. It is translated as CASSFGRAGNQPQHF.

The V gene is TRBV11-2, the J gene TRBJ1-1; D remains ambiguous. The CDR3 contains 14 residues. Between the trimmed V and J ends, which lost 3 bases and 0 bases, there was a span of 8 bases. Germline V lookup: CDR1 SGHAT, CDR2 FQNNGV. CDR3 in amino acids: CASSFSGVNTEAFF. The DNA of the CDR3 is TGTGCCAGCAGCTTTTCAGGAGTGAACACTGAAGCTTTCTTT.

The gene calls are TRBV12-3 or TRBV12-4 and TRBJ2-7, with a weak D call TRBD2 (5 bases). V gave up 5 bases and J gave up 4 bases, with 18 bases separating them. The CDR3 runs 15 residues. CDR3 sequence (DNA): TGTGCCAGCAGTCCAGAGCGGCTTCTCCTATACGAGCAGTACTTC. This gives the protein CASSPERLLLYEQYF.